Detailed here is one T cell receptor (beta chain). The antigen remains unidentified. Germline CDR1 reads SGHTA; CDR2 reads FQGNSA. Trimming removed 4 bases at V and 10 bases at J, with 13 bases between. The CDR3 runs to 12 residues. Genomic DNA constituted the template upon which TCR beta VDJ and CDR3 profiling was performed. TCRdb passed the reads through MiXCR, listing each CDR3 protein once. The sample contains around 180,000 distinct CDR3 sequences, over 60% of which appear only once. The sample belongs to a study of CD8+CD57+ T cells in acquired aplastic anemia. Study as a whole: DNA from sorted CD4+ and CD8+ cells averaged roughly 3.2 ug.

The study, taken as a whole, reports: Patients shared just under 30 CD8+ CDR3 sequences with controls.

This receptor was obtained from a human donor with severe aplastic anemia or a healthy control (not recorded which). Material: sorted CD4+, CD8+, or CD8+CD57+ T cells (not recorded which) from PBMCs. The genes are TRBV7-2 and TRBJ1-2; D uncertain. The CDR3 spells CASSSYGDFYTF. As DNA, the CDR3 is TGTGCCAGCAGCTCCTACGGGGATTTCTACACCTTC. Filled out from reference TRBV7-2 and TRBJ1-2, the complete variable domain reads GAGVSQSPSNKVTEKGKDVELRCDPISGHTALYWYRQSLGQGLEFLIYFQGNSAPDKSGLPSDRFSAERTGGSVSTLTIQRTQQEDSAVYLCASSSYGDFYTFGSGTRLTVV.